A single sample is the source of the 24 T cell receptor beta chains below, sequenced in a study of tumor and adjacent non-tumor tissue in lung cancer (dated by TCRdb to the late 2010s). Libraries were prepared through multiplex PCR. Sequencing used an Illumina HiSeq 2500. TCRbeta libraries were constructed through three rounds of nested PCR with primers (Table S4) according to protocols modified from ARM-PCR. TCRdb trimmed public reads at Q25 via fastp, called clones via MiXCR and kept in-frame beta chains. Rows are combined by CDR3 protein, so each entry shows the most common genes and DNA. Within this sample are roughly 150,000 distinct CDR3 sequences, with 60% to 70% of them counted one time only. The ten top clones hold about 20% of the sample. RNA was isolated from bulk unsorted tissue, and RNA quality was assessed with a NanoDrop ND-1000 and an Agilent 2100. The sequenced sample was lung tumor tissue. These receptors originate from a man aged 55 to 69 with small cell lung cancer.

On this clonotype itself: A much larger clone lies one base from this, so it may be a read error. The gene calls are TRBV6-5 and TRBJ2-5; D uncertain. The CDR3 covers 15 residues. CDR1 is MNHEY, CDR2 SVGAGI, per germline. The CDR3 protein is CTSSYSFRIQETQYF. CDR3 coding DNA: TGTACCAGCAGTTACTCATTCCGGATCCAAGAGACCCAGTACTTC.

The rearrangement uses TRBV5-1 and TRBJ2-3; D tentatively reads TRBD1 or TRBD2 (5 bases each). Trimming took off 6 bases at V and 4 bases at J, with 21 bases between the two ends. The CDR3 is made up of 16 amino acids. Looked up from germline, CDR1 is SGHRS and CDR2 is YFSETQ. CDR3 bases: TGCGCCAGCACTATCGACCTCCGGGGCAACGCAGATACGCAGTATTTT. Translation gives CASTIDLRGNADTQYF.

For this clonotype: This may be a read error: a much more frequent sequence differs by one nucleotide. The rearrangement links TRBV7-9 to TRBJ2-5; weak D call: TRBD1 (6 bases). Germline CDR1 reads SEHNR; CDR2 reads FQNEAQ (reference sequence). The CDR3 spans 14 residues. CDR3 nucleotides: TGTGCCAGCAGCTACTCCACAGGGTTCGAGACCCTGTACTTC. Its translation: CASSYSTGFETLYF.

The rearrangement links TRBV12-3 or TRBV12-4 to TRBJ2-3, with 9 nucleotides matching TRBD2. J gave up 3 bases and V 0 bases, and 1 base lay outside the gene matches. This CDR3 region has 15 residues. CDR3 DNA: TGTGCCAGCAGTTTAGCGCTAGCGGGGACAGATACGCAGTATTTT. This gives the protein CASSLALAGTDTQYF.

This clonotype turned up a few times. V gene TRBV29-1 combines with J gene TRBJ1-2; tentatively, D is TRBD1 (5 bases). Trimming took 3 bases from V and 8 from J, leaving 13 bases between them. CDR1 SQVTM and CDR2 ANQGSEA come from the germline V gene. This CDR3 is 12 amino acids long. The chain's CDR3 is CSVESGVRGYTF. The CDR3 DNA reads TGCAGCGTTGAGTCGGGGGTGCGGGGCTACACCTTC.

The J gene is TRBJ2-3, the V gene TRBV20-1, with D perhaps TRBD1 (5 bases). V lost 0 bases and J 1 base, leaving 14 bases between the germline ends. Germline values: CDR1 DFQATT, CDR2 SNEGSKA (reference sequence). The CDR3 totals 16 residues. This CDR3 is CSARDVAGWGTDTQYF. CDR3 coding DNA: TGCAGTGCTAGAGATGTAGCAGGGTGGGGCACAGATACGCAGTATTTT.

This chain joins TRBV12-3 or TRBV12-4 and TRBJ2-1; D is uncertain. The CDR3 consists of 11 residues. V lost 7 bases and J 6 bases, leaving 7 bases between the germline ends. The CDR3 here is CASTRCNEQFF. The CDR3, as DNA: TGTGCCAGCACTCGATGCAATGAGCAGTTCTTC.

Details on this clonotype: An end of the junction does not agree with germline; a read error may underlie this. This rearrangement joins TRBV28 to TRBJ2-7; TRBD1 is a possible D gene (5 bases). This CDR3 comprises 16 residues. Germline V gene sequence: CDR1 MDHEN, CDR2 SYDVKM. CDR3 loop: CANSPTESGPYGEQYF. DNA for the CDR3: TGTGCCAACAGTCCGACAGAGAGTGGGCCCTACGGCGAGCAGTACTTC.

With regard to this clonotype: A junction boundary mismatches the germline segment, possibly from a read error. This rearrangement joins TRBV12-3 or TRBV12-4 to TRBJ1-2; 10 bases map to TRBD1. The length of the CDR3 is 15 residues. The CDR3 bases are TGTGACAGCAGTTCCTGGGACAGGGGAATAGGTGGCTACACCTTC. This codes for CDSSSWDRGIGGYTF.

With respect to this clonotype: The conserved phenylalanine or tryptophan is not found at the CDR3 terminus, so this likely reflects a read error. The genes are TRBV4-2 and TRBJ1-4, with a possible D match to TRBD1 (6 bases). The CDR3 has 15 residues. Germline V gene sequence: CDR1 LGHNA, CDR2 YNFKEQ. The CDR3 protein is CVSSPRTAANEKLFS. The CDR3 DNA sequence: TGTGTCAGCAGCCCCCGGACAGCGGCTAATGAAAAACTGTTTTCT.

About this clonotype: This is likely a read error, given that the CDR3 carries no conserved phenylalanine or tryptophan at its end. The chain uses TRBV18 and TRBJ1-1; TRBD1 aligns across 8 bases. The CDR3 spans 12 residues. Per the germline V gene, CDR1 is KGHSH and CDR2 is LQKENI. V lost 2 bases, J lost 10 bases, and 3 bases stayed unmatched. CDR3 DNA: TGTGCCAGCTCACCAGGACAGGGACGAGCTTTCTTG. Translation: CASSPGQGRAFL.

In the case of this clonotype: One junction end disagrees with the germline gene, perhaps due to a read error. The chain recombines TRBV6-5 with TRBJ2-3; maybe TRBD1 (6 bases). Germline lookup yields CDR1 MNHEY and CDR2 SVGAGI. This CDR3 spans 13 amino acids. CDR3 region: CAISYRVVDTQYF. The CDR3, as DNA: TGTGCCATCAGTTACAGGGTTGTAGATACGCAGTATTTT.

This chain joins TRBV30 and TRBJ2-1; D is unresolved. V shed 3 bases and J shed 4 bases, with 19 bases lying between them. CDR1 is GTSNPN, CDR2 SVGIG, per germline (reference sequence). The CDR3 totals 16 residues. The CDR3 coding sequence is TGTGCCTGGAGCGGAACTGGGATAGGGCGTTACAATGAGCAGTTCTTC. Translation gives CAWSGTGIGRYNEQFF.

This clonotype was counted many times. CDR3 in DNA: TGTGCCAGCAGGTCAGGGGCGGCCTATGGCTACACCTTC. Its translation is CASRSGAAYGYTF. The genes are TRBV6-5 and TRBJ1-2, with a tentative D call TRBD1 (6 bases). The CDR3 spans 13 residues. CDR1 and CDR2 (germline): MNHEY, SVGAGI. Trimming pared 6 bases from V and 4 bases from J, leaving 12 bases between.

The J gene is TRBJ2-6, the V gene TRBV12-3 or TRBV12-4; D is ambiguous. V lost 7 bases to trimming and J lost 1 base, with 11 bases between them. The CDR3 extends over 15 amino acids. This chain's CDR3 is CASTRWGSGANVLTF. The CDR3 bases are TGTGCCAGCACCCGATGGGGTTCTGGGGCCAACGTCCTGACTTTC.

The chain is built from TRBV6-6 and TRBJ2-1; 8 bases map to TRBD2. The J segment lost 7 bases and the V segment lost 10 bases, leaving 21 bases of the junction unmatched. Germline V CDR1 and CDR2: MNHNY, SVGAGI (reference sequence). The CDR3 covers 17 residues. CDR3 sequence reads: CATAWGAGGVVMNEQFF. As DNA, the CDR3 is TGTGCCACCGCTTGGGGGGCGGGAGGTGTAGTAATGAATGAGCAGTTCTTC.

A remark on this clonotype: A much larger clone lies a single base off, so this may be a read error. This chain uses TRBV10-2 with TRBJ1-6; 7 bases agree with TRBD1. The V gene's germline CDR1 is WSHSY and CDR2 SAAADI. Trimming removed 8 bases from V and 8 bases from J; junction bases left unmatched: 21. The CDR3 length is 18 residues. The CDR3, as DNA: TGCGCCAGCTCTCTACTCACGCCCGGGACAGTGAACGATTCACCCCTCCACTTT. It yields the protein CASSLLTPGTVNDSPLHF.

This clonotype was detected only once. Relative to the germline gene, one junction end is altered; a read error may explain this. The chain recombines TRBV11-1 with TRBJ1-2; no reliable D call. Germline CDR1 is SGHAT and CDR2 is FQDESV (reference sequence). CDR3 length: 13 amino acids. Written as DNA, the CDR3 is TGTGACAGCAGCCCCCAATTTGGCTGTGGCTACACCTTC. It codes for CDSSPQFGCGYTF.

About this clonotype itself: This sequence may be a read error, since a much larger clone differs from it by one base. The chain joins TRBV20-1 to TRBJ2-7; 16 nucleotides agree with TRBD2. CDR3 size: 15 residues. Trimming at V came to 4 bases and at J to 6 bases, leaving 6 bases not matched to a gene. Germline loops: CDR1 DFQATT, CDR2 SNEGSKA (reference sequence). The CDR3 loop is CSATGLAGGPCEQYF. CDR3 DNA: TGCAGTGCTACGGGACTAGCGGGAGGGCCCTGCGAGCAGTACTTC.

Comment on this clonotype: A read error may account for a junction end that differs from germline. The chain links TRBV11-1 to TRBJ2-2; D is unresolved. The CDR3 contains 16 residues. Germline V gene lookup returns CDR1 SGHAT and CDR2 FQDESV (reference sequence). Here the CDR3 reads CASSSPDMVDTWELFF. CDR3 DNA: TGCGCCAGCAGCTCCCCTGACATGGTAGACACCTGGGAGCTGTTTTTT.

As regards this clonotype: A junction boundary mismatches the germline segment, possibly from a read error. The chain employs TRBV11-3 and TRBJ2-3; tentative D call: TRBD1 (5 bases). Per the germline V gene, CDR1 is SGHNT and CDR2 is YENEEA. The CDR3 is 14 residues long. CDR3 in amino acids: CASSLMVNTGTQYF. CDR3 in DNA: TGCGCCAGCAGCTTAATGGTAAACACAGGTACGCAATATTTT.

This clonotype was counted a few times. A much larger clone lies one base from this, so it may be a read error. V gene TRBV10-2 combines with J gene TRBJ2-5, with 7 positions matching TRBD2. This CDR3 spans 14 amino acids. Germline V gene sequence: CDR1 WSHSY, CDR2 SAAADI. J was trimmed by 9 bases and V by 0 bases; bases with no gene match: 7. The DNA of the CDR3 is TGCGCCAGCAGTGAGTCTGCTAGCGGCCCGTCCCAGTACTTC. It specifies CASSESASGPSQYF.

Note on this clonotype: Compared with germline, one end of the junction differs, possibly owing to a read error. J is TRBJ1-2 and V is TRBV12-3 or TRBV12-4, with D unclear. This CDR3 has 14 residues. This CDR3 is CVSRPPGGNYGYTF. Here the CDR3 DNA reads TGTGTCAGCAGACCCCCGGGTGGGAACTATGGCTACACCTTC.

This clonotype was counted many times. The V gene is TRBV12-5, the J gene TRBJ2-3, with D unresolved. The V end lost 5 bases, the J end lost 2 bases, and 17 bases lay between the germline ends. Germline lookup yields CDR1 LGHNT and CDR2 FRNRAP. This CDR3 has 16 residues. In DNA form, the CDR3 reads TGTGCTAGTGGTCCGTGGCCGACGAAGGTCACAGATACGCAGTATTTT. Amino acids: CASGPWPTKVTDTQYF.